This is a list of T cell receptor beta chains from one sample in a study of blood T cell repertoires in COVID-19. Profiling relied on immunoSEQ multiplex PCR, and the TCRdb table lists in-frame clones only, not all of them. The sample lists hundreds of thousands of clones, 80% to 90% seen once, with around 1% in the top ten. Sequences were obtained from PBMCs or T cells enriched from blood (not recorded which). The receptors derive from a man between 18 and 29 years old who had recovered from COVID-19. CDR3s include the opening cysteine and the closing phenylalanine or tryptophan. Each record gives: clone size, V gene, D gene, J gene, CDR3 protein, CDR3 DNA. D genes are given only for firm matches. Only part of the rows carry a size: once, few, many, or a class if the clone is expanded.

>-|TRBV18|TRBD2|TRBJ2-3
CASSPVEGLAGAPDTQYF
TGTGCCAGCTCACCAGTCGAAGGTCTAGCGGGAGCCCCAGATACGCAGTATTTT
>-|TRBV19|TRBD2|TRBJ2-1
CASSMPRLAAYNEQFF
TGTGCCAGTAGTATGCCCCGACTAGCGGCCTACAATGAGCAGTTCTTC
>-|TRBV28|TRBD1|TRBJ1-2
CASRPGQTLYGYTF
TGTGCCAGCAGGCCGGGACAGACCCTCTATGGCTACACCTTC
>-|TRBV5-6|TRBD1|TRBJ2-1
CASSLEQGANEQFF
TGTGCCAGCAGCTTGGAACAGGGGGCCAATGAGCAGTTCTTC
>once|TRBV3-1/TRBV3-2|TRBD1|TRBJ1-2
CASSQYQGAYGYTF
TGTGCCAGCAGCCAATATCAGGGGGCCTATGGCTACACCTTC
>-|TRBV7-2|-|TRBJ1-2
CASSFGTPTNYGYTF
TGTGCCAGCAGCTTCGGGACACCGACTAACTATGGCTACACCTTC
>few|TRBV5-1|-|TRBJ1-5
CASSLEGSLRQPQHF
TGCGCCAGCAGCTTGGAAGGTAGTCTGAGGCAGCCCCAGCATTTT
>-|TRBV28|-|TRBJ1-1
CASSAGHRMNTEAFF
TGTGCCAGCAGTGCCGGACACCGAATGAACACTGAAGCTTTCTTT
>-|TRBV4-2|-|TRBJ2-1
CASSQDRRGEQFF
TGTGCCAGCAGCCAAGATCGAAGGGGCGAGCAGTTCTTC
>few|TRBV28|-|TRBJ1-1
CASSFPGNTEAFF
TGTGCCAGCAGTTTCCCAGGGAACACTGAAGCTTTCTTT
>once|TRBV5-1|TRBD1|TRBJ1-1
CASSSRDRGLGEAFF
TGCGCCAGCAGCTCCCGGGACAGGGGGCTGGGTGAAGCTTTCTTT
>-|TRBV2|TRBD2|TRBJ2-6
CASSRSGGASGANVLTF
TGTGCCAGCAGTCGGAGCGGGGGGGCCTCTGGGGCCAACGTCCTGACTTTC
>-|TRBV18|-|TRBJ1-5
CASSPVFSGDQPQHF
TGTGCCAGCTCACCAGTGTTTTCAGGGGATCAGCCCCAGCATTTT
>-|TRBV28|-|TRBJ2-7
CASFSPERGGYEQYF
TGTGCCAGCTTTTCCCCCGAAAGGGGCGGCTACGAGCAGTACTTC
>-|TRBV11-2|TRBD1|TRBJ2-1
CASSLLDRDNEQFF
TGTGCCAGCAGCCTCCTAGACAGGGACAATGAGCAGTTCTTC
>many|TRBV5-1|TRBD2|TRBJ2-1
CASSSNSFLASLAGLLYNEQFF
TGCGCCAGCAGCTCGAACAGTTTTTTAGCTTCTTTAGCGGGTTTACTCTACAATGAGCAGTTCTTC
>few|TRBV9|TRBD2|TRBJ2-1
CASSASGGASYNEQFF
TGTGCCAGCAGCGCTAGCGGGGGGGCGTCCTACAATGAGCAGTTCTTC
>-|TRBV2|TRBD1|TRBJ1-6
CASSERQGSNSPLHF
TGTGCCAGCAGTGAGAGACAGGGTTCAAATTCACCCCTCCACTTT
>-|TRBV11-2|-|TRBJ2-5
CASSPDWIGKTQYF
TGTGCCAGCAGCCCCGACTGGATCGGGAAGACCCAGTACTTC
>-|TRBV18|-|TRBJ2-7
CASTEQGSSYEQYF
TGTGCCAGCACTGAGCAGGGGTCTTCCTACGAGCAGTACTTC
>-|TRBV6-2/TRBV6-3|-|TRBJ1-1
CASSYPTRGLNTEAFF
TGTGCCAGCAGTTACCCCACTCGGGGATTGAACACTGAAGCTTTCTTT
>-|TRBV19|-|TRBJ1-1
CASSTRGAVAFF
TGTGCCAGTAGTACCCGGGGGGCGGTGGCTTTCTTT
>once|TRBV4-3|-|TRBJ1-5
CASSQDVGSNQPQHF
TGCGCCAGCAGCCAAGATGTCGGGAGCAATCAGCCCCAGCATTTT
>many|TRBV6-2/TRBV6-3|TRBD1|TRBJ2-1
CASSYSTDRGRNSVGEQFF
TGTGCCAGCAGTTACTCAACGGACAGGGGGCGAAATTCGGTGGGGGAGCAGTTCTTC
>-|TRBV28|TRBD1|TRBJ1-2
CATRQGDRVKGGYTF
TGTGCCACCCGACAGGGGGACAGGGTTAAGGGTGGCTACACCTTC
>-|TRBV2|TRBD1|TRBJ1-3
CASVGTAGNTIYF
TGTGCCAGCGTGGGGACAGCTGGAAACACCATATATTTT
>-|TRBV20-1|TRBD1|TRBJ1-5
CSASVTSGGISNQPQHF
TGCAGTGCTAGTGTTACTTCAGGGGGGATTAGCAATCAGCCCCAGCATTTT
>-|TRBV9|-|TRBJ1-1
CASSPRVGANTEAFF
TGTGCCAGCAGCCCTCGGGTGGGGGCGAACACTGAAGCTTTCTTT
>-|TRBV19|TRBD1|TRBJ2-1
CASSIGTGNNEQFF
TGTGCCAGTAGTATAGGGACAGGGAACAATGAGCAGTTCTTC
>-|TRBV6-5|TRBD2|TRBJ2-7
CASILGTSEYEQYF
TGTGCCAGCATCCTCGGGACTAGCGAGTACGAGCAGTACTTC
>-|TRBV7-2|TRBD1|TRBJ1-4
CASSRQGAANEKLFF
TGTGCCAGCAGCAGACAGGGGGCAGCTAATGAAAAACTGTTTTTT
>-|TRBV7-8|TRBD1|TRBJ2-3
CASSFTTGVADTQYF
TGTGCCAGCAGCTTCACGACAGGGGTGGCAGATACGCAGTATTTT
>-|TRBV4-2|-|TRBJ2-2
CASSQVGTSGGPTGELFF
TGTGCCAGCAGCCAAGTGGGGACGTCCGGGGGGCCCACCGGGGAGCTGTTTTTT
>-|TRBV6-5|TRBD1|TRBJ1-1
CASSYRGQIIEAFF
TGTGCCAGCAGTTACCGGGGACAGATAATTGAAGCTTTCTTT
>-|TRBV6-2/TRBV6-3|TRBD1|TRBJ1-5
CASSQRTGSLFQPQHF
TGTGCCAGCAGTCAAAGGACAGGAAGTCTTTTTCAGCCCCAGCATTTT
>-|TRBV4-1|TRBD1|TRBJ1-2
CASSQVGDRLYGYTF
TGCGCCAGCAGCCAAGTAGGGGACAGGCTCTATGGCTACACCTTC
>-|TRBV18|TRBD1|TRBJ1-4
CASSLGTVNEKLFF
TGTGCCAGCTCCCTAGGGACAGTGAATGAAAAACTGTTTTTT
>-|TRBV29-1|TRBD1|TRBJ1-1
CSAKGQANTEAFF
TGCAGCGCCAAGGGACAGGCTAACACTGAAGCTTTCTTT
>-|TRBV4-1|TRBD1|TRBJ1-4
CASTTKTGGAGLDEKLFF
TGCGCCAGCACCACAAAGACAGGGGGCGCCGGGTTAGATGAAAAACTGTTTTTT
>-|TRBV14|-|TRBJ1-2
CASSQGGGTPSYGYTF
TGTGCCAGCAGCCAAGGAGGGGGAACCCCGAGCTATGGCTACACCTTC
>-|TRBV11-1|TRBD1|TRBJ1-1
CASSYRTGGTEAFF
TGTGCCAGCAGCTATCGGACAGGGGGCACTGAAGCTTTCTTT
>-|TRBV7-9|TRBD1|TRBJ2-7
CASSFGQGVDEQYF
TGTGCCAGCAGCTTTGGACAGGGGGTAGACGAGCAGTACTTC
>-|TRBV19|TRBD1|TRBJ2-2
CATDPGQGNTGELFF
TGTGCCACCGACCCGGGACAGGGGAACACCGGGGAGCTGTTTTTT
>once|TRBV2|TRBD1|TRBJ1-6
CASSRNRGLTPYNSPLHF
TGTGCCAGCAGTCGTAACAGGGGGCTAACCCCCTATAATTCACCCCTCCACTTT
>-|TRBV7-8|-|TRBJ2-3
CASSPGTLTDTQYF
TGTGCCAGCAGCCCCGGGACACTAACAGATACGCAGTATTTT
>-|TRBV28|-|TRBJ2-2
CASTFAWYRPSPLGAGELFF
TGTGCCAGCACCTTCGCGTGGTATAGACCGAGCCCCCTCGGGGCCGGGGAGCTGTTTTTT
>-|TRBV7-9|TRBD2|TRBJ2-3
CASIPLAVPTDTQYF
TGTGCCAGCATCCCTCTAGCGGTGCCCACAGATACGCAGTATTTT
>-|TRBV6-2/TRBV6-3|-|TRBJ2-6
CASSYSTQTGWTGANVLTF
TGTGCCAGCAGTTACTCGACCCAGACAGGTTGGACTGGGGCCAACGTCCTGACTTTC
>-|TRBV5-1|-|TRBJ2-1
CASSLGPEFYNEQFF
TGCGCCAGCAGCTTGGGTCCGGAGTTCTACAATGAGCAGTTCTTC